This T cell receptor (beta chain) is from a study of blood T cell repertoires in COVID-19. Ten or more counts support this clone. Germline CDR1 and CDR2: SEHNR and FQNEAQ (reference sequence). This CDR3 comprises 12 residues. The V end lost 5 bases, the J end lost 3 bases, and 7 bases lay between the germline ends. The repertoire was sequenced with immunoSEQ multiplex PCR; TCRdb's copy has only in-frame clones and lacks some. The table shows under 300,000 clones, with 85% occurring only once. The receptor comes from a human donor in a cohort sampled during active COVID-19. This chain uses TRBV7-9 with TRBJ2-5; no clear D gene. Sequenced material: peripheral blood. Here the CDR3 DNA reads TGTGCCAGCAGCCAAGAGGAAGAGACCCAGTACTTC. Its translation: CASSQEEETQYF.